A single sample gave rise to the 6 T cell receptor beta chains below, sequenced in a study of CD8+ T cells in alopecia areata. As for treatment: oral pan-JAK inhibitor, 5-10 mg twice daily. Sequencing templates came from extracted RNA that was reverse transcribed into cDNA. Assay used: immunoSEQ multiplex PCR; TCRdb lists only in-frame clones, some missing. Of hundreds of thousands of clones in the sample, 55% to 70% were seen once. This specimen was CD4+ T cells sorted from blood, taken at week 24, from a patient treated with tofacitinib. These receptors were collected from a human donor with alopecia areata.

V usage is TRBV10-3 and J usage is TRBJ2-3; 9 bases agree with TRBD2. Germline values: CDR1 ENHRY, CDR2 SYGVKD. The CDR3 consists of 13 residues. After removal of 10 bases from V and 1 base from J, the junction contained 3 bases not matched to a gene. CDR3: CATLAGGTDTQYF. Here the CDR3 DNA reads TGTGCCACGTTAGCGGGGGGCACAGATACGCAGTATTTT.

The chain uses TRBV29-1 and TRBJ2-7; 8 bases are a match to TRBD2. This CDR3 has 14 residues. Germline CDR1 is SQVTM and CDR2 is ANQGSEA. V shed 3 bases and J 2 bases; nucleotides not matched to a gene: 6. The CDR3 sequence: CSVEQRGPTYEQYF. The CDR3 DNA follows: TGCAGCGTTGAGCAGCGGGGGCCAACCTACGAGCAGTACTTC.

This clone was detected only a few times. J is TRBJ1-1 and V is TRBV29-1; D may be TRBD1 (5 bases). Germline CDR1 reads SQVTM; CDR2 reads ANQGSEA. Trimming removed 7 bases from V and 2 bases from J, with 14 bases in between. This CDR3 contains 13 residues. For the CDR3, the DNA is TGCAGCGGTGGTGGCAGGGCTAACACTGAAGCTTTCTTT. Translated: CSGGGRANTEAFF. Filled out from reference TRBV29-1 and TRBJ1-1, the complete variable domain reads SAVISQKPSRDICQRGTSLTIQCQVDSQVTMMFWYRQQPGQSLTLIATANQGSEATYESGFVIDKFPISRPNLTFSTLTVSNMSPEDSSIYLCSGGGRANTEAFFGQGTRLTVV.

This clone was seen a handful of times. The rearrangement uses TRBV2 and TRBJ2-7; D unclear. The V gene's germline CDR1 is SNHLY and CDR2 FYNNEI. This CDR3 has 13 residues. V was cut by 5 bases and J by 8 bases, with 16 bases left in between. CDR3 bases: TGTGCCAGCAGTCTCTCGGGCCCTACGAAGCAGTACTTC. Its translation: CASSLSGPTKQYF. The full variable domain, with the rest looked up from reference TRBV2 and TRBJ2-7, is EPEVTQTPSHQVTQMGQEVILRCVPISNHLYFYWYRQILGQKVEFLVSFYNNEISEKSEIFDDQFSVERPDGSNFTLKIRSTKLEDSAMYFCASSLSGPTKQYFGPGTRLTVT.

This chain uses TRBV6-5 with TRBJ1-5, with D unresolved. The length of the CDR3 is 10 residues. Germline CDR1 reads MNHEY; CDR2 reads SVGAGI. V lost 8 bases and J 7 bases, leaving 6 bases between the germline ends. CDR3 sequence: CASGVQPQHF. The CDR3 DNA sequence: TGTGCCAGCGGGGTACAGCCCCAGCATTTT.

This clone was seen a few times. DNA for the CDR3: TGCAGCGTTGAGTTCGGGACACCGAACACTGAAGCTTTCTTT. It translates to CSVEFGTPNTEAFF. J is TRBJ1-1 and V is TRBV29-1; TRBD1 is a possible D gene (6 bases). Germline CDR1 reads SQVTM; CDR2 reads ANQGSEA. Trimming took off 3 bases at V and 1 base at J, with 12 bases between the two ends. The CDR3 covers 14 residues.